The rows below give T cell receptor beta chains drawn from one sample of a study of identical twins. MiXCR, applied by TCRdb to the 5' RACE reads, yields one record per CDR3 protein. The table lists approximately 500,000 distinct CDR3 sequences, approximately 14% of them singletons, with 0.44% in the top ten. This sample also appeared in a second study, on yellow fever vaccine responses in identical twins.

The sample was CD4+ T cells sorted from blood. All receptors derive from a woman aged 18-35 years in good health. Both conserved end residues are part of each CDR3. A D gene is named only where the DNA matches it firmly. Clone size is stated in some rows and not others, as once, few, many or a class when expanded.

clone size	D gene	V gene	J gene	CDR3 DNA	CDR3 protein
few	NA	TRBV12-3/TRBV12-4	TRBJ2-2	TGTGCCAGCAGTTTAGCGCATCAGACACCCTCCGGGGAGCTGTTTTTT	CASSLAHQTPSGELFF
NA	NA	TRBV20-1	TRBJ2-1	TGCAGTGCTAGATCTAGCGACGACCGAAGCTACAATGAGCAGTTCTTC	CSARSSDDRSYNEQFF
few	NA	TRBV9	TRBJ2-3	TGTGCCAGCAGTCAAAGTGACAGCACAGATACGCAGTATTTT	CASSQSDSTDTQYF
few	NA	TRBV5-1	TRBJ2-2	TGCGCCAGCAGCCCCTCGGGGATGAACACCGGGGAGCTGTTTTTT	CASSPSGMNTGELFF
few	NA	TRBV12-3/TRBV12-4	TRBJ2-7	TGTGCCAGCAGTTTACGGGACGGTGGATACGAGCAGTACTTC	CASSLRDGGYEQYF
few	NA	TRBV7-6	TRBJ2-1	TGTGCCAGCAGCCCGAACGCAAGGGGGTACAATGAGCAGTTCTTC	CASSPNARGYNEQFF
NA	TRBD2	TRBV5-1	TRBJ2-5	TGCGCCAGCAGCTTGTTGACTAGCGGCCAAGAGACCCAGTACTTC	CASSLLTSGQETQYF
few	TRBD2	TRBV12-3/TRBV12-4	TRBJ2-1	TGTGCCAGCAGTTTTGGGGAGGGGTACCTCAATGAGCAGTTCTTC	CASSFGEGYLNEQFF
few	NA	TRBV3-1	TRBJ1-5	TGTGCCAGCAGCCAGAGACAGGTCTGCAATCAGCCCCAGCATTTT	CASSQRQVCNQPQHF
NA	TRBD2	TRBV7-7	TRBJ2-1	TGTGCCAGCAGCTTAGGTCTAGCGGCCTTCAATGAGCAGTTCTTC	CASSLGLAAFNEQFF
NA	NA	TRBV11-1	TRBJ1-6	TGTGCCAGCGGCAACCCGACACACGACCAGAGCTATAATTCACCCCTCCACTTT	CASGNPTHDQSYNSPLHF
NA	TRBD1	TRBV5-1	TRBJ2-6	TGCGCCAGCAGCTTGAGGACAGGGGGCGAGTCTGGGGCCAACGTCCTGACTTTC	CASSLRTGGESGANVLTF
few	NA	TRBV3-1	TRBJ2-5	TGTGCCAGCAGCCAAGAAGACCCCGGGTATTTACGCGAGACCCAGTACTTC	CASSQEDPGYLRETQYF
few	TRBD2	TRBV4-2	TRBJ2-1	TGTGCCAGCGGACCAGAAGGGACTAGCGGGGGCGTCAATGAGCAGTTCTTC	CASGPEGTSGGVNEQFF
NA	NA	TRBV12-3/TRBV12-4	TRBJ1-1	TGTGCCAGCAGGCCAAACGACCTGGGGGAAGCTTTCTTT	CASRPNDLGEAFF
many	TRBD1	TRBV10-3	TRBJ2-3	TGTGCCATCAGCAACAGGGGATCGGTGGATACGCAGTATTTT	CAISNRGSVDTQYF
NA	NA	TRBV5-1	TRBJ2-3	TGCGCCAGCAGCTTGGCCGTCGGAGATACGCAGTATTTT	CASSLAVGDTQYF
few	NA	TRBV3-1	TRBJ2-7	TGTGCCGACGGACGCGGCGGAGGACTTAGCTCCTACGAGCAGTACTTC	CADGRGGGLSSYEQYF
few	NA	TRBV6-5	TRBJ2-1	TGTGCCAGCACTAATCGACTAAACTACAATGAGCAGTTCTTC	CASTNRLNYNEQFF
few	NA	TRBV15	TRBJ2-2	TGTGCCACCAGCAGAGGGACGGGTTCGAACACCGGGGAGCTGTTTTTT	CATSRGTGSNTGELFF
NA	TRBD1	TRBV5-1	TRBJ1-1	TGCGCCAGCAGCTTGTCACACACGACCGGGACAGGGACTGAAGCTTTCTTT	CASSLSHTTGTGTEAFF
few	NA	TRBV29-1	TRBJ1-1	TGCAGCGTTTCAGGGTCCCTGAACACTGAAGCTTTCTTT	CSVSGSLNTEAFF
few	TRBD1	TRBV5-1	TRBJ2-5	TGCGCCAGCAGCACGGGACAGACGGAGGTGTTAGGGGAGACCCAGTACTTC	CASSTGQTEVLGETQYF
few	TRBD1	TRBV3-1	TRBJ2-1	TGTGCCAGCAGCCCTGGACAGGGCTTTTATTATGAGCAGTTCTTC	CASSPGQGFYYEQFF
once	TRBD1	TRBV28	TRBJ1-1	TGTGCCAGCAGTTCTGGGACAGGAGAAGCTTTCTTT	CASSSGTGEAFF
NA	NA	TRBV6-1	TRBJ2-1	TGTGCCAGCGGCAGCGCTCAGAGCTCCTACAATGAGCAGTTCTTC	CASGSAQSSYNEQFF
NA	TRBD1	TRBV10-3	TRBJ2-3	TGTGCCATCAGCGGACAGGGTGGGGGTACGCAGTATTTT	CAISGQGGGTQYF
many	NA	TRBV4-1	TRBJ1-2	TGCGCCAGCAGCCACCCCGGGACTTTTAACTATGGCTACACCTTC	CASSHPGTFNYGYTF
NA	TRBD2	TRBV11-1	TRBJ2-1	TGTGCCAGCAGCGCTCCGGGACTACTCTACAATGAGCAGTTCTTC	CASSAPGLLYNEQFF
NA	TRBD2	TRBV2	TRBJ2-1	TGTGCCAGCAGTGAATGGACTAGCGTCTACAATGAGCAGTTCTTC	CASSEWTSVYNEQFF
few	NA	TRBV12-3/TRBV12-4	TRBJ1-2	TGTGCCAGCAGTCGCGGGACACATGAGGGCTACACCTTC	CASSRGTHEGYTF
NA	TRBD2	TRBV7-6	TRBJ2-7	TGTGCCAGCAGCCCTCTAGCGGACTCCTACGAGCAGTACTTC	CASSPLADSYEQYF
NA	TRBD2	TRBV7-8	TRBJ2-4	TGTGCCAGCAGTCTCGGCGGGGGGGGCGTATACATTCAGTACTTC	CASSLGGGGVYIQYF
many	NA	TRBV5-6	TRBJ1-1	TGTGCCAGCAGCTTAGCTCCCGGAAACACTGAAGCTTTCTTT	CASSLAPGNTEAFF
many	NA	TRBV5-1	TRBJ1-1	TGCGCCAGCAGCTTGGCCGGTGAAGCTTTCTTT	CASSLAGEAFF
NA	TRBD1	TRBV5-1	TRBJ2-5	TGCGCCAGCAGCTTGGCCACAGGGGGCCGTTCAGAGACCCAGTACTTC	CASSLATGGRSETQYF
NA	NA	TRBV4-1	TRBJ2-2	TGCGCCAGCAGCCAAGTGGAATATGGGGCGCATCCCGGGGAGCTGTTTTTT	CASSQVEYGAHPGELFF
few	NA	TRBV5-1	TRBJ2-3	TGCGCCAGCAGCTTGGTCCCAGGACTTCTCGATACGCAGTATTTT	CASSLVPGLLDTQYF
NA	TRBD1	TRBV20-1	TRBJ1-1	TGCAGTGCCGAGTCAGGGGGGAACACTGAAGCTTTCTTT	CSAESGGNTEAFF
NA	NA	TRBV25-1	TRBJ1-1	TGTGCCAGCAGTGAACCAGGGACTGGGGGAACTGAAGCTTTCTTT	CASSEPGTGGTEAFF
few	NA	TRBV20-1	TRBJ2-1	TGCAGTGCCCCTCAAGGGGGACCTTACAATGAGCAGTTCTTC	CSAPQGGPYNEQFF
few	TRBD1	TRBV19	TRBJ2-1	TGTGCCAGTAGTATGTTGGGTCGGGGACAGGGGATGAGTGAGCAGTTCTTC	CASSMLGRGQGMSEQFF
few	NA	TRBV10-3	TRBJ2-3	TGTGCCATCAGTGAAAAGAACTCCCGCACAGATACGCAGTATTTT	CAISEKNSRTDTQYF
NA	NA	TRBV25-1	TRBJ2-7	TGTGCCAGCAGTGAAACCGGAGTCTCCTACGAGCAGTACTTC	CASSETGVSYEQYF
NA	TRBD2	TRBV20-1	TRBJ2-1	TGCAGTGCTAGTTTACTAGCGGGGACCAATGAGCAGTTCTTC	CSASLLAGTNEQFF
NA	NA	TRBV20-1	TRBJ2-5	TGCAGTGCTAGATTCCAGGGATCGGGGGAGACCCAGTACTTC	CSARFQGSGETQYF
NA	TRBD2	TRBV27	TRBJ2-7	TGTGCCAGCAGTTTAGGCGGGAGGGCCTTTGAGCAGTACTTC	CASSLGGRAFEQYF
few	NA	TRBV7-9	TRBJ2-5	TGTGCCAGCACCAAACAGGGAGGAGAGACCCAGTACTTC	CASTKQGGETQYF
few	TRBD1	TRBV19	TRBJ1-6	TGTGCCAGTAGGATCCTGGAGACAGGGAGCAATTCACCCCTCCACTTT	CASRILETGSNSPLHF
few	NA	TRBV5-1	TRBJ2-2	TGCGCCAGTAGGGACTTTGACACCGGGGAGCTGTTTTTT	CASRDFDTGELFF
few	NA	TRBV5-1	TRBJ1-6	TGCGCCAGCAGCTTGGTAATCCGGCAGGGAGGTTCACCCCTCCACTTT	CASSLVIRQGGSPLHF
few	TRBD2	TRBV15	TRBJ2-1	TGTGCCACCAGCGAGACTAGCGGGACCCTCTACAATGAGCAGTTCTTC	CATSETSGTLYNEQFF
NA	TRBD1	TRBV20-1	TRBJ2-1	TGCAGTGCCCCCCCAAAGGGGGCAGTCCACAATGAGCAGTTCTTC	CSAPPKGAVHNEQFF
few	NA	TRBV7-2	TRBJ2-2	TGTGCCAGCAGCTTATCTCAGGGGCGGTACACCGGGGAGCTGTTTTTT	CASSLSQGRYTGELFF
once	NA	TRBV29-1	TRBJ2-7	TGCAGCGTTGAAGTGCGGGACGGTTCCTACGAGCAGTACTTC	CSVEVRDGSYEQYF